A selection of T cell receptor beta chains follows, all from one sample in a study of CD8+ T cells in alopecia areata. TCRdb's copy holds only in-frame clones and misses some; the assay was immunoSEQ multiplex PCR. Among fewer than 250,000 clones listed, around 65% were seen once. The source material was CD4+ T cells sorted from blood, sampled at week 4, from a patient treated with tofacitinib. The receptors stem from a human donor with alopecia areata. Both conserved end residues are part of each CDR3. A D gene is named only where the DNA matches it firmly. Some rows mark clone size as missing; the rest say once, few, many or name a class of expanded clone.

J,V,D,size,CDR3,DNA
TRBJ1-2,TRBV5-4,NA,NA,CASSLAYNYGYTF,TGTGCCAGCAGCTTGGCATATAACTATGGCTACACCTTC
TRBJ2-5,TRBV23-1,TRBD2,NA,CASSQPTSGGTQETQYF,TGCGCCAGCAGTCAACCCACTAGCGGGGGGACTCAAGAGACCCAGTACTTC
TRBJ2-2,TRBV7-3,NA,NA,CASSPAGTPTGELFF,TGTGCCAGCAGTCCCGCCGGGACACCCACCGGGGAGCTGTTTTTT
TRBJ1-1,TRBV19,NA,NA,CASSIKGIRTEAFF,TGTGCCAGTAGTATTAAGGGAATTAGGACTGAAGCTTTCTTT
TRBJ1-1,TRBV6-6,NA,few,CASIPRGDLAEAFF,TGTGCCAGCATTCCTAGAGGGGATTTGGCTGAAGCTTTCTTT
TRBJ2-3,TRBV29-1,NA,NA,CSVIGGDTQYF,TGCAGCGTTATCGGGGGAGATACGCAGTATTTT
TRBJ2-3,TRBV6-5,TRBD2,NA,CASTKAGGLTDTQYF,TGTGCCAGCACCAAAGCGGGGGGGCTCACAGATACGCAGTATTTT
TRBJ1-1,TRBV29-1,NA,NA,CSVQRERNTEAFF,TGCAGCGTGCAGAGGGAAAGGAACACTGAAGCTTTCTTT
TRBJ2-3,TRBV5-1,NA,NA,CASRRAVQGGTDTQYF,TGCGCCAGCAGGAGAGCGGTACAGGGTGGTACAGATACGCAGTATTTT
TRBJ2-2,TRBV30,NA,NA,CAWSRGGELFF,TGTGCCTGGAGTAGGGGCGGGGAGCTGTTTTTT
TRBJ2-7,TRBV23-1,NA,few,CASSQHRVGEQYF,TGCGCCAGCAGTCAACACCGGGTTGGCGAGCAGTACTTC
TRBJ2-1,TRBV5-4,TRBD1,NA,CASSNPGQGNNEQFF,TGTGCCAGCAGCAACCCAGGACAGGGGAACAATGAGCAGTTCTTC
TRBJ2-3,TRBV2,NA,few,CASSSGPGTQYF,TGTGCCAGCAGTTCCGGGCCGGGGACGCAGTATTTT
TRBJ2-3,TRBV7-2,TRBD2,few,CASSLRTSGASTDTQYF,TGTGCCAGCAGCCTTCGGACTAGCGGGGCTAGCACAGATACGCAGTATTTT
TRBJ2-4,TRBV29-1,TRBD2,NA,CSAVLTSGAKNIQYF,TGCAGCGCCGTACTGACTAGCGGGGCCAAAAACATTCAGTACTTC
TRBJ1-1,TRBV19,TRBD1,NA,CASSIGGQGIPRNTEAFF,TGTGCCAGTAGTATAGGAGGACAGGGAATTCCGAGGAACACTGAAGCTTTCTTT
TRBJ1-6,TRBV2,NA,NA,CATWTPRNSPLHF,TGTGCCACGTGGACTCCCCGTAATTCACCCCTCCACTTT
TRBJ2-3,TRBV2,TRBD2,few,CASGRLAGAGDTQYF,TGTGCCAGCGGGAGACTAGCGGGGGCGGGAGATACGCAGTATTTT
TRBJ2-1,TRBV25-1,NA,NA,CASSATRGTREQFF,TGTGCCAGCAGTGCTACTAGGGGGACGCGTGAGCAGTTCTTC
TRBJ2-5,TRBV30,NA,NA,CASPSGGETQYF,TGTGCCTCCCCATCCGGAGGCGAGACCCAGTACTTC
TRBJ1-2,TRBV30,TRBD1,NA,CAWRTGDYGYTF,TGTGCCTGGAGGACAGGGGACTATGGCTACACCTTC
TRBJ1-2,TRBV7-2,NA,few,CASSLQGNYGYTF,TGTGCCAGCAGCTTACAGGGGAACTATGGCTACACCTTC
TRBJ2-3,TRBV7-9,NA,few,CASSNPLGMTDTQYF,TGTGCCAGCAGCAACCCCCTGGGGATGACAGATACGCAGTATTTT
TRBJ1-2,TRBV9,TRBD1,NA,CASSVPRDRVDYGYTF,TGTGCCAGCAGCGTCCCCCGGGACAGGGTAGACTATGGCTACACCTTC
TRBJ2-3,TRBV7-2,NA,NA,CASEYRPEDTQYF,TGTGCCAGCGAATACAGGCCGGAGGATACGCAGTATTTT
TRBJ1-5,TRBV30,NA,NA,CAWSARVGVPQHF,TGTGCCTGGAGTGCCAGGGTTGGGGTCCCCCAGCATTTT
TRBJ1-2,TRBV18,NA,NA,CASSPPLAQVVSGYTF,TGTGCCAGCTCACCACCGTTGGCACAGGTCGTAAGTGGCTACACCTTC
TRBJ2-2,TRBV10-3,NA,NA,CAIRAQATGELFF,TGTGCCATCAGAGCCCAGGCTACCGGGGAGCTGTTTTTT
TRBJ1-1,TRBV10-3,NA,NA,CAISDPPGGEAFF,TGTGCCATCAGTGACCCACCCGGAGGTGAAGCTTTCTTT
TRBJ2-4,TRBV7-2,TRBD2,NA,CASSPSSGGAGGNIQYF,TGTGCCAGCAGCCCATCTAGCGGGGGGGCTGGCGGAAACATTCAGTACTTC
TRBJ1-6,TRBV29-1,TRBD1,few,CSVGEQGNSPLHF,TGCAGCGTTGGGGAACAGGGGAATTCACCCCTCCACTTT
TRBJ2-5,TRBV29-1,NA,NA,CSVNRLGETQYF,TGCAGCGTTAACAGACTAGGAGAGACCCAGTACTTC
TRBJ2-6,TRBV2,NA,NA,CASSEGRGAGANVLTF,TGTGCCAGCAGTGAAGGGAGGGGAGCAGGGGCCAACGTCCTGACTTTC
TRBJ1-2,TRBV2,NA,NA,CASSRAGLDYGYTF,TGTGCCAGCAGTAGGGCGGGATTAGACTATGGCTACACCTTC
TRBJ2-7,TRBV5-1,NA,NA,CASSLRDGDGSYEQYF,TGCGCCAGCAGCTTGAGGGACGGCGATGGTAGCTACGAGCAGTACTTC
TRBJ1-5,TRBV10-3,NA,NA,CAISESGKGNQPQHF,TGTGCCATCAGTGAGTCCGGTAAGGGAAATCAGCCCCAGCATTTT
TRBJ2-3,TRBV27,NA,NA,CASKAGRRYTQYF,TGTGCCAGCAAAGCGGGTAGACGGTATACGCAGTATTTT
TRBJ1-2,TRBV15,NA,NA,CATSREAYTENYGYTF,TGTGCCACCAGCAGAGAGGCTTATACGGAAAACTATGGCTACACCTTC
TRBJ1-2,TRBV30,NA,once,CAPQWRKTNYGYTF,TGTGCCCCCCAATGGAGGAAAACTAACTATGGCTACACCTTC
TRBJ2-5,TRBV29-1,NA,NA,CSVEPEETQYF,TGCAGCGTTGAGCCTGAGGAGACCCAGTACTTC
TRBJ1-4,TRBV4-1,TRBD1,NA,CASSRTDGTGSEKLFF,TGCGCCAGCAGCCGGACAGACGGGACAGGGAGTGAAAAACTGTTTTTT